This TCR beta chain was found in a study of post-analysis software for immune sequencing data (dated by TCRdb to the mid-2010s). Background for the entire study: Disease courses on record covered relapsing-remitting, secondary progressive and progressive-relapsing multiple sclerosis, though some patients had no subtype annotation. A subset of samples was prepared in parallel using single-end sample barcoding, then pooled and co-amplified after Illumina adapter ligation. The patient repertoires were compared against about 10 previously published healthy control repertoires obtained from donors aged 6 to 25 years. Points the paper makes about the study in general: Direct clustering with F measure showed strong co-clustering of samples prepared in the same batch, prompting a batch-effect correction. The control group was slightly older than the multiple sclerosis patient group. Patients showed significantly higher frequencies than controls for roughly 5 TRBV segments, among them TRBV5-6, TRBV5-1 and TRBV20-1. Compared with controls, multiple sclerosis patients had significantly lower normalized Chao1 diversity, a finding suggesting substantial peripheral T-cell clonal expansion.

The library was made by PCR. The sequencer listed for this sample is Illumina HiSeq 2500. Unique molecular identifiers were incorporated into TCR beta cDNA libraries to reduce PCR and sequencing biases. Per 1 to 10 million input T cells, 500,000 or so cDNA molecules were obtained, such that each molecule approximated one T cell. The patient libraries were prepared and sequenced using the same protocol as the earlier healthy control dataset. Within a given batch, samples were prepared together, multiplexed and sequenced on the same HiSeq lane. Under the source paper's analysis protocol: Raw barcoded reads were processed with MIGEC, discarding single-read molecular identifier groups before consensus assembly and CDR3 extraction. Clonotype tables were post-analysed with VDJtools, and diversity was normalized by down-sampling all datasets to the smallest sample size. Repertoire overlap clustering matched CDR3 amino acid but not nucleotide sequences to correct batch-related cross-sample contamination. TCRdb's own reprocessing of the public reads used fastp at Q25 and MiXCR and kept productive beta chains. Duplicate CDR3 protein sequences are folded into a single record with the most common DNA and genes. The V and J calls follow TCRdb's processing rather than the paper's. The sample includes some 800,000 distinct CDR3 sequences, with roughly 46% observed a single time. Over 4.5% of the sample comes from the top ten.

In its sample, this clonotype was seen once. Its antigen target is currently unknown. No clone much larger than this one lies a single base away; base qualities are absent. TCR beta repertoires were profiled from peripheral blood of under 15 young patients with multiple sclerosis to demonstrate the VDJtools post-analysis software. The multiple sclerosis patients were children and adolescents between roughly 6 and 17 years of age. Inclusive of the bounding cysteine and phenylalanine, the CDR3 is 12 residues long. Only CDR3 DNA remains: 36 bases, in frame from the first base. V loses 4 bases of germline sequence and J loses 6 bases, and the interval between the two ends is 13 bases. Via the germline V gene, CDR1 is SQVTM and CDR2 ANQGSEA.

Sequencing used blood. The receptor was derived from a girl aged 10 to 17 with multiple sclerosis. The chain is made from TRBV29-1 and TRBJ2-7; the D gene is not confidently resolved. The base sequence is TGCAGCGTTGGAAATGAAGCCTCCGAGCAGTACTTC. This encodes CSVGNEASEQYF.